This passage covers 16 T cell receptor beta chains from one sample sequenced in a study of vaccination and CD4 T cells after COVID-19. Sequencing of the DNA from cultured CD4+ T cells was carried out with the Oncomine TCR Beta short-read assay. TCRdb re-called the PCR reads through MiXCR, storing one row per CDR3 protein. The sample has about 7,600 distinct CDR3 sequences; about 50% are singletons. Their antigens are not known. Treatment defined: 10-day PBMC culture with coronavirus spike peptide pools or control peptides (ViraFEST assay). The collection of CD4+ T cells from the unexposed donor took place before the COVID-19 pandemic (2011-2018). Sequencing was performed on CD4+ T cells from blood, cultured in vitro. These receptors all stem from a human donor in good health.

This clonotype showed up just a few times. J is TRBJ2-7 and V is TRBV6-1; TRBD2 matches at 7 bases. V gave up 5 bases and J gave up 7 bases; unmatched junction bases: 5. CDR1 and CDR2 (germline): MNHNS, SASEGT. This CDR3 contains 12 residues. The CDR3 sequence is CASSLLSGEQYF. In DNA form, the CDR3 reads TGTGCCAGCAGTCTTCTTAGCGGGGAGCAGTACTTC.

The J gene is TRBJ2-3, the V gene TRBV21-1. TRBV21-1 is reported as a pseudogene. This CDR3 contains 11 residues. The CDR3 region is CASRITDTQYF. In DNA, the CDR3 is TGTGCCAGCAGGATCACAGATACGCAGTATTTT.

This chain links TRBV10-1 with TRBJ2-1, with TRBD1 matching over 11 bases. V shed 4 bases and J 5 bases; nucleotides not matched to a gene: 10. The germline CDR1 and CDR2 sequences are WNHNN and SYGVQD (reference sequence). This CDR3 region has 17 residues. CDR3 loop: CASSGVGDRGFHNEQFF. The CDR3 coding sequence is TGCGCCAGCAGTGGGGTTGGGGACAGGGGGTTCCACAATGAGCAGTTCTTC.

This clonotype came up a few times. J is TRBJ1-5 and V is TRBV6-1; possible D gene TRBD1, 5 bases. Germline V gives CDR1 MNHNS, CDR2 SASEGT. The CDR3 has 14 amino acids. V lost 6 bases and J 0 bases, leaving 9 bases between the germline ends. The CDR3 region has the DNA TGTGCCAGCAGGCAAGACAGTAGCAATCAGCCCCAGCATTTT. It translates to CASRQDSSNQPQHF.

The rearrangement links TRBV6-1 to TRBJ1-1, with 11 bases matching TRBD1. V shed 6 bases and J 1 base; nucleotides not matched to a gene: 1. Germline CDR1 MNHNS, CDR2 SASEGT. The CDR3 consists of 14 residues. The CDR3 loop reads CASRGTGGNTEAFF. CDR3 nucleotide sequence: TGTGCCAGCAGGGGGACAGGGGGGAACACTGAAGCTTTCTTT.

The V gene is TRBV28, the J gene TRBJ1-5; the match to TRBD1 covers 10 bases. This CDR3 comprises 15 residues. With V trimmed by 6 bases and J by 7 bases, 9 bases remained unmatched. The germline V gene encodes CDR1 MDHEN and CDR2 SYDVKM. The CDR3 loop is CASSTGTGVTQPQHF. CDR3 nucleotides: TGTGCCAGCAGCACCGGGACAGGGGTTACCCAGCCCCAGCATTTT.

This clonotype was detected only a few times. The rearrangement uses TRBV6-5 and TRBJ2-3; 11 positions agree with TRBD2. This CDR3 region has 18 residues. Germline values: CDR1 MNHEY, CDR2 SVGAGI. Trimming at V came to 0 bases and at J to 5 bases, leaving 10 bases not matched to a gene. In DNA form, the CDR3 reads TGTGCCAGCAGTTACTCGATAGCGGGAGGGCCCTCGGGAGATACGCAGTATTTT. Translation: CASSYSIAGGPSGDTQYF.

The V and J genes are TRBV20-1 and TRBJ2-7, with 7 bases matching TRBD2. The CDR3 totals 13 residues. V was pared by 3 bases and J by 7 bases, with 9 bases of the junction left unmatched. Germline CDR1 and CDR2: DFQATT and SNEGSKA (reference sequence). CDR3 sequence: CSASSGWLGEQYF. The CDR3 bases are TGCAGTGCTAGTAGCGGGTGGTTGGGGGAGCAGTACTTC.

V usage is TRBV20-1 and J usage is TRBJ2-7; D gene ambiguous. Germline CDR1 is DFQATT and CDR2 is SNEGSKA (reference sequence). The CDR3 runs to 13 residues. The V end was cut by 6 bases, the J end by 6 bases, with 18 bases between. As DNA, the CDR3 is TGCAGTGCAGCGATCCCGGGTAGGCCCGAGCAGTACTTC. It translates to CSAAIPGRPEQYF.

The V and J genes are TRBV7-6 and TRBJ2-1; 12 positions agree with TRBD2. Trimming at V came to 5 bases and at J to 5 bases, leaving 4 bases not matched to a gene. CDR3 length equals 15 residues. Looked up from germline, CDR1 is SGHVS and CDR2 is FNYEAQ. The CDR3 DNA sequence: TGTGCCAGCAGCACTAGACTAGCGGGGGACAATGAGCAGTTCTTC. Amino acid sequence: CASSTRLAGDNEQFF.

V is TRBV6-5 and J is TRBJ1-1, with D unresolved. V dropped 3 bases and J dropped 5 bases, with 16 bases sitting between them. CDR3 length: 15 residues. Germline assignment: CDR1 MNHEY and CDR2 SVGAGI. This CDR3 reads CASSYLAAIGTEAFF. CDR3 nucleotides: TGTGCCAGCAGTTATTTGGCGGCCATTGGGACTGAAGCTTTCTTT.

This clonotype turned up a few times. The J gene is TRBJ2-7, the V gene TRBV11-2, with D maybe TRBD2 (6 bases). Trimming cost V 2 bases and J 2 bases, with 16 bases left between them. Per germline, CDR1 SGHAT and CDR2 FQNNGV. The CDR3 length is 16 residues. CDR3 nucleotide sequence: TGTGCCAGCAGCTTAAGGGGCCGGGACTTCACCTACGAGCAGTACTTC. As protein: CASSLRGRDFTYEQYF.

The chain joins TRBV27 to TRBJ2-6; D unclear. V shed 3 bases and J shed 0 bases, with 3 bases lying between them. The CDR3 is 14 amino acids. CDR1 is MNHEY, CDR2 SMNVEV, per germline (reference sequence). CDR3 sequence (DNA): TGTGCCAGCAGTTTCCGCTCTGGGGCCAACGTCCTGACTTTC. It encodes CASSFRSGANVLTF.

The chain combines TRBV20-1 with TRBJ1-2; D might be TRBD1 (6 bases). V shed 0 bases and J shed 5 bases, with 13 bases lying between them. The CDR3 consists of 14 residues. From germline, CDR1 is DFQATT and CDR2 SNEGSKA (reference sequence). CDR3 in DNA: TGCAGTGCTAGAGATCTGACAGGCGTGTATGGCTACACCTTC. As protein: CSARDLTGVYGYTF.

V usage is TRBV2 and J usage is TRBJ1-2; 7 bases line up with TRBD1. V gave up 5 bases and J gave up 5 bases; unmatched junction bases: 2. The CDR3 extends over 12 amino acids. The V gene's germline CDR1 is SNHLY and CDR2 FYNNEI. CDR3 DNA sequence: TGTGCCAGCAGTCCAGGGGGGTATGGCTACACCTTC. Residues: CASSPGGYGYTF.

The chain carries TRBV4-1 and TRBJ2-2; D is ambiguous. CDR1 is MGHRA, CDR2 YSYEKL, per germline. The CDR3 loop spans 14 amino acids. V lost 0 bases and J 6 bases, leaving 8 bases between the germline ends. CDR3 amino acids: CASSQDPPPGELFF. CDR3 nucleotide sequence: TGCGCCAGCAGCCAAGATCCACCGCCCGGGGAGCTGTTTTTT.